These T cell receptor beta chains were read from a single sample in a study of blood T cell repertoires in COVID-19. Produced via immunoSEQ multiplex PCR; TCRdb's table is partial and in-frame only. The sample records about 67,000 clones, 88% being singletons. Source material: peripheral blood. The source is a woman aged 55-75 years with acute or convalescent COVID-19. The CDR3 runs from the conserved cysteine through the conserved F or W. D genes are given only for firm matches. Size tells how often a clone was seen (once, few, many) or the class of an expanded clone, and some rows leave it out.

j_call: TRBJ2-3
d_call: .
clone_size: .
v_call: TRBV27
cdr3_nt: TGTGCCAGCAGGAGCCGCGGCACAGATACGCAGTATTTT
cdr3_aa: CASRSRGTDTQYF

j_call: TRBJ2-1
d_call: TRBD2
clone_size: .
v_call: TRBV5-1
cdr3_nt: TGCGCCAGCACCACACTAGCGGGGGGTCCCGGCGGCGGCGGCAATGAGCAGTTCTTC
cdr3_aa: CASTTLAGGPGGGGNEQFF

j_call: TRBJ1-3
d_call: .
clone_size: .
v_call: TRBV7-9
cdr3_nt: TGTGCCAGCAGCTTCTACAGCTTAAGCTCTGGAAACACCATATATTTT
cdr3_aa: CASSFYSLSSGNTIYF

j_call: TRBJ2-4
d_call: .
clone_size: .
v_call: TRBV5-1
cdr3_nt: TGCGCCAGCAGCTTGGGCTGGGCTGGAAACATTCAGTACTTC
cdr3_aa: CASSLGWAGNIQYF

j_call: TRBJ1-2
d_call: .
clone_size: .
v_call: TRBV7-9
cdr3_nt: TGTGCCAGCAGCTTAGACAGAGAAGGCTACACCTTC
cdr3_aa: CASSLDREGYTF

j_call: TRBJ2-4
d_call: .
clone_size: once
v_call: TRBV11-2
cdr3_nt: TGTGCCAGCAGCGTGTCGACTGGAACTGAAAACATTCAGTACTTC
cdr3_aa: CASSVSTGTENIQYF

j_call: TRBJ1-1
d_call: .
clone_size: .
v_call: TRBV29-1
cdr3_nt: TGCAGCGTTGAAGATGGCGGCGGGGCAGCTTTCTTT
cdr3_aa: CSVEDGGGAAFF

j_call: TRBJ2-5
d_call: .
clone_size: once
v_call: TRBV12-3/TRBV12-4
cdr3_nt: TGTGCCAGCAGTTTAGCGGGCTTTGGGACCCAGTACTTC
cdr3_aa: CASSLAGFGTQYF

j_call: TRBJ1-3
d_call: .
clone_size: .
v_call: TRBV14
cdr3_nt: TGTGCCAGCAGCCAAGTTTCAGGAAACACCATATATTTT
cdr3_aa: CASSQVSGNTIYF

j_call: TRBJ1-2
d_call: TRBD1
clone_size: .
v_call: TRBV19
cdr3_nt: TGTGCCAGTAGTTCAAAAGGGACAGGATCCTATGGCTACACCTTC
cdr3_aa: CASSSKGTGSYGYTF

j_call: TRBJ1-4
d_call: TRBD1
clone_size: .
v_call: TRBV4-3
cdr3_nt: TGCGCCAGCAGCCAAGCGGGACAGGGGGGTGAAAAACTGTTTTTT
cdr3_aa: CASSQAGQGGEKLFF

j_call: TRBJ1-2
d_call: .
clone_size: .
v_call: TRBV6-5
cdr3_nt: TGTGCCAGCAGGACGGGAACTGGCTACACCTTC
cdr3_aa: CASRTGTGYTF

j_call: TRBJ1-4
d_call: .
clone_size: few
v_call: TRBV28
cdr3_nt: TGTGCCAGCAGTTTAAGCGGGGGCAGTGAAAAACTGTTTTTT
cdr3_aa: CASSLSGGSEKLFF

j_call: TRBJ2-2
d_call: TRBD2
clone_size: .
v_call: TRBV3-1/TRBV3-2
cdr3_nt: TGTGCCAGCAGCCAGGGACTAAAGACCGGGGAGCTGTTTTTT
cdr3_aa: CASSQGLKTGELFF

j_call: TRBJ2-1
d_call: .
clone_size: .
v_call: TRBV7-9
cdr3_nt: TGTGCCAGCAGCCCTTTGGTAGTCGTCTACAATGAGCAGTTCTTC
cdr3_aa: CASSPLVVVYNEQFF

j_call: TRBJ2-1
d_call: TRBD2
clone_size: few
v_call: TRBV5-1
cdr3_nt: TGCGCCAGCAGGCGGGGGTTAACCTACAATGAGCAGTTCTTC
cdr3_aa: CASRRGLTYNEQFF

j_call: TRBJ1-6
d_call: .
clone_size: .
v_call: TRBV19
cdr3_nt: TGTGCCAGTAGTATCCTGGGAGGGGATGGAAATTCACCCCTCCACTTT
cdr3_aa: CASSILGGDGNSPLHF

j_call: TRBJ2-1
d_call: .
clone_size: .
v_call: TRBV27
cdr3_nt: TGTGCCAGCAGTATCAGGGGTGGGGGCAATGAGCAGTTCTTC
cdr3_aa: CASSIRGGGNEQFF

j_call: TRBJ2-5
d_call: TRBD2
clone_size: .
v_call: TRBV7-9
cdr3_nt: TGTGCCAGCAGCCCAGCGGAGACTAGCGGGGCGCAAGAGACCCAGTACTTC
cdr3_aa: CASSPAETSGAQETQYF

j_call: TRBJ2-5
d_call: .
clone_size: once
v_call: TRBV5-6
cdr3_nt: TGTGCCAGCAGCTTGATTGGCAGGATGGTTGGGGAGACCCAGTACTTC
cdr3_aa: CASSLIGRMVGETQYF

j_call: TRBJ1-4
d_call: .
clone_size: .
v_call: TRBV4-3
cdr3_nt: TGCGCCAGCAGCCAAGATAGCGGGACTAATGAAAAACTGTTTTTT
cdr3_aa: CASSQDSGTNEKLFF

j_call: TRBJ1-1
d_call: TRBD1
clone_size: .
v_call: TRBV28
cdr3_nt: TGTGCCAGCAGTCTCTGGGTCCTTACAGGGGGGGTAGCTTTCTTT
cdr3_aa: CASSLWVLTGGVAFF

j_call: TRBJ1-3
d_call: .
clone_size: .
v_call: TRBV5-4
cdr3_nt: TGTGCCAGCAGCCCCACCCCGACAGTGGGAAACACCATATATTTT
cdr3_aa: CASSPTPTVGNTIYF

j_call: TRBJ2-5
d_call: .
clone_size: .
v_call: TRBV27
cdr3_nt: TGTGCCAGCAGCATTGACGGGCGGGTAGAGACCCAGTACTTC
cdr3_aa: CASSIDGRVETQYF

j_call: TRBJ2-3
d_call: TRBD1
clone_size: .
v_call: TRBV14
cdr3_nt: TGTGCCAGCAGCCCTATACAGGGGGCTGCAGATACGCAGTATTTT
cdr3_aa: CASSPIQGAADTQYF

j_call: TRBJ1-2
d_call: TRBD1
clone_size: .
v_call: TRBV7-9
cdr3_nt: TGTGCCAGCAGCCAGGGGACAGGGGATGGCTACACCTTC
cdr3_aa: CASSQGTGDGYTF

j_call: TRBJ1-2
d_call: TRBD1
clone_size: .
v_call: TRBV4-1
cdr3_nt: TGCGCCAGCAGCCGAGACAGGGGGTACTACTATGGCTACACCTTC
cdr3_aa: CASSRDRGYYYGYTF

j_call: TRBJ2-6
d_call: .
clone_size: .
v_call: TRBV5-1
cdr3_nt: TGCGCCAGCAGCTTGGTTATAGACAGCTCTGGGGCCAACGTCCTGACTTTC
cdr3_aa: CASSLVIDSSGANVLTF

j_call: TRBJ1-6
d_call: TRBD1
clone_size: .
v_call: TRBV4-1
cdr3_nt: TGCGCCAGCAGCGGGACAGGGGACAATTCACCCCTCCACTTT
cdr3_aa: CASSGTGDNSPLHF

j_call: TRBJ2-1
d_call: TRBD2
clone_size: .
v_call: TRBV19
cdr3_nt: TGTGCCAGTAGTATGGGGACTAGCGGGAGGCTATACAATGAGCAGTTCTTC
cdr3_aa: CASSMGTSGRLYNEQFF

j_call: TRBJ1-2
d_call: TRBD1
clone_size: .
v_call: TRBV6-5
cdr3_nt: TGTGCCAGCAGTAACAGGGGGCAACTGGGCTACACCTTC
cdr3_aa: CASSNRGQLGYTF

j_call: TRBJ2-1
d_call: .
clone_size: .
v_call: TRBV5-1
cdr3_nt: TGCGCCAGCAGCGTTCAGGCCTCGCTCAGTAATGAGCAGTTCTTC
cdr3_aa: CASSVQASLSNEQFF

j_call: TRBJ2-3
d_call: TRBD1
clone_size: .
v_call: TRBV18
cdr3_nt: TGTGCCAGCGCCGAGGACAGGGACACAGATACGCAGTATTTT
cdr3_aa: CASAEDRDTDTQYF

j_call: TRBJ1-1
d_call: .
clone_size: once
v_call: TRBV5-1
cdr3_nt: TGCGCCAGCAGCCTAGGAACAGGGAGTACTGAAGCTTTCTTT
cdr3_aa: CASSLGTGSTEAFF

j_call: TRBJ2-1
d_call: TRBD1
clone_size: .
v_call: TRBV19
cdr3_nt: TGTGCCAGTAGTACGGGAACAGGGGAGAGGGATGAGCAGTTCTTC
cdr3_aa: CASSTGTGERDEQFF

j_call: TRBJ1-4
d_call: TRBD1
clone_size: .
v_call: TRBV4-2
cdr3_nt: TGTGCCAGCAGCCAGCACTCACAGGGGGGGAATGAAAAACTGTTTTTT
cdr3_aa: CASSQHSQGGNEKLFF

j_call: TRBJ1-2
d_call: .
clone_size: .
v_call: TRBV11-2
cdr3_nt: TGTGCCAGCAGCTTGCAATCTAACAACTATGGCTACACCTTC
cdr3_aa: CASSLQSNNYGYTF

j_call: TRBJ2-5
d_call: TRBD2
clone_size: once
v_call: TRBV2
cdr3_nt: TGTGCCAGCAGCATCGGACTAGCGGGGGGTAGGGTCCAAGAGACCCAGTACTTC
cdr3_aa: CASSIGLAGGRVQETQYF

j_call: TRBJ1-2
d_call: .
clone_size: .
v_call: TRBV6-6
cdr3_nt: TGTGCCAGCAGTTACTCCCCCCTCAACTATGGCTACACCTTC
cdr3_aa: CASSYSPLNYGYTF

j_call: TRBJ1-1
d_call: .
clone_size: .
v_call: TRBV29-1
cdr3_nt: TGCAGCGTTGAGGGGAGGGCTGAAGCTTTCTTT
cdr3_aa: CSVEGRAEAFF

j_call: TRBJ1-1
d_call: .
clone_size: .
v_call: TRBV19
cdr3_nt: TGTGCCAGTAGTATTGACAGCCCGGGCACTGAAGCTTTCTTT
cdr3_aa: CASSIDSPGTEAFF

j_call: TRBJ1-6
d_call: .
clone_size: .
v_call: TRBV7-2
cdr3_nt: TGTGCCAGCAGTCTCTATAATTCACCCCTCCACTTT
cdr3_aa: CASSLYNSPLHF

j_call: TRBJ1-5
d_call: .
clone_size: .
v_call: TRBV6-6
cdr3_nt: TGTGCCAGCAGTTCCCCGGGGTTCGGTCAGCCCCAGCATTTT
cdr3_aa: CASSSPGFGQPQHF

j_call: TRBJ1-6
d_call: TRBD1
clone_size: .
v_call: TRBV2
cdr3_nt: TGTGCCAGCACCATTCAGGACAGGGGCTCCTATAATTCACCCCTCCACTTT
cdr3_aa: CASTIQDRGSYNSPLHF

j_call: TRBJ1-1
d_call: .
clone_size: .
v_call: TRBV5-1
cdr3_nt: TGCGCCAGCAGCTTGGCCGTCGGGGGGATTACGGACACTGAAGCTTTCTTT
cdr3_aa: CASSLAVGGITDTEAFF

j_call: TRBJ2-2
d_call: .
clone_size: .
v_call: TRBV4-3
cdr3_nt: TGCGCCAGCAGCCAGTCGCCCCTGGGATATGGCGGGATCTTCACCGGGGAGCTGTTTTTT
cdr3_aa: CASSQSPLGYGGIFTGELFF

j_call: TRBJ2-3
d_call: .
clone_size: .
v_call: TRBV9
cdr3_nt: TGTGCCAGCAGCGCCCCGGGGAACACAGATACGCAGTATTTT
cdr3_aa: CASSAPGNTDTQYF

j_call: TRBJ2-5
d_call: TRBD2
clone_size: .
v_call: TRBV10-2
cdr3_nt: TGCGCCAGCAGTGGGGGACTAGCCCAAGAGACCCAGTACTTC
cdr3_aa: CASSGGLAQETQYF

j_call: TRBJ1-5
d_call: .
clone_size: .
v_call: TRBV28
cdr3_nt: TGTGCCAGCAGACCAGGGGTGGTAGTTCAGCCCCAGCATTTT
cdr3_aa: CASRPGVVVQPQHF

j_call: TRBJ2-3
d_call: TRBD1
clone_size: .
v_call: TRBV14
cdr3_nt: TGTGCCAGCCTCCGGGACAGGGAGGAGTGGGGGCAGTATTTT
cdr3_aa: CASLRDREEWGQYF

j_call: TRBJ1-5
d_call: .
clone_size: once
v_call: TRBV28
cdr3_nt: TGTGCCAGCAACAAACAGGGAGTCGGCAATCAGCCCCAGCATTTT
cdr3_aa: CASNKQGVGNQPQHF

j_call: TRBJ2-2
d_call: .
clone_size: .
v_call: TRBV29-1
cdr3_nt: TGCAGCGTTGAAGATCGGGCAGGGACCGGGGAGCTGTTTTTT
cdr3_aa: CSVEDRAGTGELFF

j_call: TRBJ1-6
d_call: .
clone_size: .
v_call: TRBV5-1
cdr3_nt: TGCGCCAGCAGCTTGTACCCTTCGGAGGATTCACCCCTCCACTTT
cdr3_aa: CASSLYPSEDSPLHF